The rows below give T cell receptor beta chains drawn from one sample of a study of blood T cell repertoires in COVID-19. TCRdb's table, derived via immunoSEQ multiplex PCR, lists solely in-frame clones and lacks some. The sample records about 240,000 clones, around four fifths being singletons. Sequenced sample: peripheral blood. These receptor sequences come from a man in his fifties with acute or convalescent COVID-19. CDR3s include the opening cysteine and the closing phenylalanine or tryptophan. Each record gives: D gene, clone size, V gene, J gene, CDR3 DNA, CDR3 protein. D genes are given only for firm matches. Clone sizes are given selectively: once, few, many, or a class where the clone is expanded.

D: TRBD1
size: few
V: TRBV2
J: TRBJ1-1
DNA: TGTGCCAGCCCCGGACAGGGGATGGCGAACACTGAAGCTTTCTTT
CDR3: CASPGQGMANTEAFF

D: .
size: .
V: TRBV6-5
J: TRBJ1-4
DNA: TGTGCCAGCAGTTATGGGCAGCTGAATGAAAAACTGTTTTTT
CDR3: CASSYGQLNEKLFF

D: .
size: .
V: TRBV27
J: TRBJ1-6
DNA: TGTGCCAGCAGGTTAACCGGGACTACCCCTTCACCCCTCCACTTT
CDR3: CASRLTGTTPSPLHF

D: TRBD1
size: .
V: TRBV12-5
J: TRBJ1-5
DNA: TGTGCTAGTGGTTTGGTTCTGGGGCCGGGACAGTACAATCAGCCCCAGCATTTT
CDR3: CASGLVLGPGQYNQPQHF

D: TRBD1
size: .
V: TRBV27
J: TRBJ1-4
DNA: TGTGCCAGCAGGGGACAGGGGGTTGCAACTAATGAAAAACTGTTTTTT
CDR3: CASRGQGVATNEKLFF

D: TRBD1
size: .
V: TRBV25-1
J: TRBJ2-7
DNA: TGTGCCAGCAGTGGGTCGGACAGGTCTCCCTACGAGCAGTACTTC
CDR3: CASSGSDRSPYEQYF

D: TRBD2
size: .
V: TRBV7-9
J: TRBJ2-7
DNA: TGTGCCAGCAACCTGGGAGCGGGAGTCCACGAGCAGTACTTC
CDR3: CASNLGAGVHEQYF

D: TRBD2
size: .
V: TRBV27
J: TRBJ2-7
DNA: TGTGCCAGCAGCTTTAGCGGGAAAGCCTACGAGCAGTACTTC
CDR3: CASSFSGKAYEQYF

D: .
size: .
V: TRBV5-1
J: TRBJ2-2
DNA: TGCGCCAGCAGCTCGTTGACTATGACCGGGGAGCTGTTTTTT
CDR3: CASSSLTMTGELFF

D: .
size: few
V: TRBV18
J: TRBJ2-7
DNA: TGTGCCAGCTCACCACGGGGCCCTTACGAGCAGTACTTC
CDR3: CASSPRGPYEQYF

D: TRBD1
size: .
V: TRBV18
J: TRBJ2-1
DNA: TGTGCCAGCTCACCTCCGGCACAGGGGTGGGAGCAGTTCTTC
CDR3: CASSPPAQGWEQFF

D: .
size: .
V: TRBV11-3
J: TRBJ2-5
DNA: TGTGCCAGCAGCTTAGATAGGGGCGCCCTTTCATCTTACTTC
CDR3: CASSLDRGALSSYF

D: TRBD2
size: .
V: TRBV10-2
J: TRBJ2-7
DNA: TGCGCCAGCAGTCCCCAGCGGGATTCCCTCTACGAGCAGTACTTC
CDR3: CASSPQRDSLYEQYF

D: .
size: .
V: TRBV6-5
J: TRBJ1-1
DNA: TGTGCCAGCATTTCATCGGGGTACGGAGCTTTCTTT
CDR3: CASISSGYGAFF

D: .
size: .
V: TRBV18
J: TRBJ2-2
DNA: TGTGCCAGCTCACCACCGGACGCACGGGGAACCGGGGAGCTGTTTTTT
CDR3: CASSPPDARGTGELFF

D: .
size: few
V: TRBV15
J: TRBJ1-1
DNA: TGTGCCACCAGCAGAGGGACGGGGGAAGCTTTCTTT
CDR3: CATSRGTGEAFF

D: .
size: .
V: TRBV18
J: TRBJ2-7
DNA: TGTGCCAGCTCACCATATAGCTCCTACGAGCAGTACTTC
CDR3: CASSPYSSYEQYF

D: .
size: .
V: TRBV28
J: TRBJ2-7
DNA: TGTGCCAGCAGCTCACCCGGACTGTCGTACGAGCAGTACTTC
CDR3: CASSSPGLSYEQYF

D: TRBD1
size: .
V: TRBV5-4
J: TRBJ2-2
DNA: TGTGCCAGCAGCTACAGGGGATCCGGGGAGCTGTTTTTT
CDR3: CASSYRGSGELFF

D: .
size: .
V: TRBV7-9
J: TRBJ1-4
DNA: TGTGCCAGCAGCTCGATATCATTTCGGCTGTTTTTT
CDR3: CASSSISFRLFF

D: .
size: once
V: TRBV7-3
J: TRBJ1-4
DNA: TGTGCCAGCAGCCCGACCGGGACACCGAATGAAAAACTGTTTTTT
CDR3: CASSPTGTPNEKLFF

D: .
size: .
V: TRBV18
J: TRBJ1-2
DNA: TGTGCCAGCTCACCAATTAACAGGCGCTCCAACTATGGCTACACCTTC
CDR3: CASSPINRRSNYGYTF

D: .
size: .
V: TRBV2
J: TRBJ1-5
DNA: TGTGCCAGCAGTGAGGCTGGAGGGGGCAATCAGCCCCAGCATTTT
CDR3: CASSEAGGGNQPQHF

D: TRBD1
size: .
V: TRBV6-2/TRBV6-3
J: TRBJ2-7
DNA: TGTGCCAGCAGTTACGGGACAGAGACCTACGAGCAGTACTTC
CDR3: CASSYGTETYEQYF

D: TRBD1
size: .
V: TRBV28
J: TRBJ1-1
DNA: TGTGCCAGCAGTTTATCGCAGGGGGCGGTCACTGAAGCTTTCTTT
CDR3: CASSLSQGAVTEAFF

D: TRBD1
size: .
V: TRBV7-9
J: TRBJ2-3
DNA: TGTGCCAGCAGCTCGATCAGGGGGAGCACAGATACGCAGTATTTT
CDR3: CASSSIRGSTDTQYF

D: .
size: .
V: TRBV7-3
J: TRBJ1-1
DNA: TGTGCCAGCAGTCCTTCCGCGGGGAACACTGAAGCTTTCTTT
CDR3: CASSPSAGNTEAFF

D: .
size: once
V: TRBV7-6
J: TRBJ2-7
DNA: TGTGCCAGCAGCTTAAATCAGGGGCATTCCTACGAGCAGTACTTC
CDR3: CASSLNQGHSYEQYF

D: TRBD2
size: .
V: TRBV2
J: TRBJ2-7
DNA: TGTGCCACCAGAGGGACTAGGGTTATCCACGAGCAGTACTTC
CDR3: CATRGTRVIHEQYF

D: TRBD2
size: .
V: TRBV19
J: TRBJ2-7
DNA: TGTGCCAGTAGTATACGGCTAGCGGGACGCTACGAGCAGTACTTC
CDR3: CASSIRLAGRYEQYF

D: .
size: .
V: TRBV5-1
J: TRBJ2-1
DNA: TGCGCCAGCAGCCCCACTATCCACAATGAGCAGTTCTTC
CDR3: CASSPTIHNEQFF

D: .
size: .
V: TRBV6-5
J: TRBJ1-2
DNA: TGTGCCAGCAGCGCCGACACCTCTAACTATGGCTACACCTTC
CDR3: CASSADTSNYGYTF

D: .
size: .
V: TRBV7-9
J: TRBJ1-1
DNA: TGTGCCAGCAGGGTTACAGGACTGAACACTGAAGCTTTCTTT
CDR3: CASRVTGLNTEAFF

D: TRBD2
size: .
V: TRBV14
J: TRBJ2-2
DNA: TGTGCCAGCAGCCGCCAGCGGGGGGGCACCGGGGAGCTGTTTTTT
CDR3: CASSRQRGGTGELFF

D: TRBD1
size: .
V: TRBV12-5
J: TRBJ2-7
DNA: TGTGCTAGTGGCCTGACAGGGGTCGAGCAGTACTTC
CDR3: CASGLTGVEQYF

D: .
size: .
V: TRBV6-5
J: TRBJ2-1
DNA: TGTGCCAGCAGGCGACCACAGTACAATGAGCAGTTCTTC
CDR3: CASRRPQYNEQFF

D: .
size: .
V: TRBV2
J: TRBJ1-4
DNA: TGTGCCAGCAGTGTGGGGAGCGATGAGCGCACTAATGAAAAACTGTTTTTT
CDR3: CASSVGSDERTNEKLFF

D: TRBD1
size: .
V: TRBV6-5
J: TRBJ1-6
DNA: TGTGCCAGCAGTTACTCCGACAGGGGGCTCTCACCCCTCCACTTT
CDR3: CASSYSDRGLSPLHF

D: TRBD2
size: .
V: TRBV27
J: TRBJ2-7
DNA: TGTGCCAGTTCCCCTCGGGCGGGGGGGGGCTCCTACGAGCAGTACTTC
CDR3: CASSPRAGGGSYEQYF

D: TRBD2
size: few
V: TRBV3-1/TRBV3-2
J: TRBJ2-7
DNA: TGTGCCAGCAGCCAAGGGCCTTCGAGCGGGGGGCTCCTAGGGGAGCAGTACTTC
CDR3: CASSQGPSSGGLLGEQYF

D: .
size: .
V: TRBV5-1
J: TRBJ2-1
DNA: TGCGCCAGCAGCTTGGCACTAGCTGGCTACAATGAGCAGTTCTTC
CDR3: CASSLALAGYNEQFF

D: .
size: .
V: TRBV6-5
J: TRBJ2-5
DNA: TGTGCCAGCAGCCTCACGAGGGGGGGAGAGACCCAGTACTTC
CDR3: CASSLTRGGETQYF

D: .
size: .
V: TRBV19
J: TRBJ1-1
DNA: TGTGCCAGTAGTAGCGTATTGAACACTGAAGCTTTCTTT
CDR3: CASSSVLNTEAFF

D: TRBD2
size: .
V: TRBV19
J: TRBJ2-3
DNA: TGTGCCAGTAGTACCCAGACTAGCGGGGGCGCTTATAGCACAGATACGCAGTATTTT
CDR3: CASSTQTSGGAYSTDTQYF

D: TRBD2
size: once
V: TRBV7-8
J: TRBJ2-7
DNA: TGTGCCATGGGGCGGGGGAAATTGATCTACGAGCAGTACTTC
CDR3: CAMGRGKLIYEQYF

D: .
size: .
V: TRBV18
J: TRBJ2-7
DNA: TGTGCCAGCTCACCTTACCAACGGTCGTACGAGCAGTACTTC
CDR3: CASSPYQRSYEQYF

D: TRBD1
size: .
V: TRBV28
J: TRBJ1-4
DNA: TGTGCCAGCAGTTTGCGACAGGGGGCGGTTGAAAAACTGTTTTTT
CDR3: CASSLRQGAVEKLFF

D: TRBD1
size: .
V: TRBV4-1
J: TRBJ1-2
DNA: TGCGCCAGCAGTCCTACAGGGGATTTTTATGGCTACACCTTC
CDR3: CASSPTGDFYGYTF